The 30 T cell receptor beta chains below were found in one sample sequenced in a study of cytomegalovirus exposure and HLA in healthy donors. PCR amplification relied on 60 Vbeta primers (plus 13 Jbeta primers). TCRdb's table, derived via immunoSEQ multiplex PCR, lists solely in-frame clones and lacks some. The profile covers 80,000 or so clones, with over 60% appearing a single time and around 4.8% taken by the ten largest. The source material was PBMCs. All receptors come from a man aged 40-49 years in good health and CMV-seronegative.

V gene TRBV13 combines with J gene TRBJ2-2, with 11 bases lining up with TRBD2. Germline CDR1 reads PRHDT; CDR2 reads FYEKMQ (reference sequence). This CDR3 has 17 amino acids. V was pared by 3 bases and J by 2 bases, with 5 bases of the junction left unmatched. The CDR3 reads CASSLKGLAENTGELFF. Written as DNA, the CDR3 is TGTGCCAGCAGCTTGAAGGGACTAGCGGAAAACACCGGGGAGCTGTTTTTT.

The chain recombines TRBV30 with TRBJ2-3; D gene ambiguous. Trimming cost V 0 bases and J 4 bases, with 5 bases left between them. CDR3 length: 12 amino acids. The germline V gene has CDR1 GTSNPN and CDR2 SVGIG (reference sequence). In nucleotides, the CDR3 is TGTGCCTGGAGTGTACTACCAGATACGCAGTATTTT. It translates to CAWSVLPDTQYF.

The chain uses TRBV7-8 and TRBJ1-2, with D perhaps TRBD1 (6 bases). Germline loops: CDR1 SGHVS, CDR2 FQNEAQ. The CDR3 consists of 14 residues. V gave up 0 bases and J gave up 7 bases, with 12 bases separating them. The CDR3 region is CASSLAHRGSGYTF. The CDR3 region has the DNA TGTGCCAGCAGCTTAGCGCATAGGGGGAGTGGCTACACCTTC.

This sequence joins TRBV2 and TRBJ2-3; the D is unclear. V lost 7 bases, J lost 3 bases, and 17 bases lay in between. The CDR3 is 15 amino acids. Germline V gene lookup returns CDR1 SNHLY and CDR2 FYNNEI. The CDR3 nucleotides read TGTGCCAGCATGTCCTTGGGCAGGATAACAGATACGCAGTATTTT. This translates into CASMSLGRITDTQYF.

V is TRBV7-2 and J is TRBJ2-7; 11 bases match TRBD2. The CDR3 has 14 amino acids. With 5 bases clipped from V and 6 bases from J, the junction kept 6 bases outside the gene matches. The germline gives CDR1 SGHTA, CDR2 FQGNSA. CDR3 region: CASSLSGRASEQYF. The CDR3 bases are TGTGCCAGCAGCCTTAGCGGGAGGGCTAGCGAGCAGTACTTC.

V usage is TRBV11-3 and J usage is TRBJ2-1, with D possibly being TRBD1 (6 bases). The ends were cut back, 1 base at V and 7 bases at J, with 14 bases in the middle. Germline CDR1 SGHNT, CDR2 YENEEA. The CDR3 is 15 residues long. CDR3 DNA: TGTGCCAGCAGCTTAGCGGAAGACAGGAGGAATGAGCAGTTCTTC. Translated, it gives CASSLAEDRRNEQFF.

The chain recombines TRBV5-4 with TRBJ2-2; 9 positions agree with TRBD2. This CDR3 spans 16 amino acids. V was pared by 6 bases and J by 7 bases, with 13 bases of the junction left unmatched. CDR1 and CDR2 (germline): SGHNT, YYREEE (reference sequence). The chain's CDR3 is CASTAGGSRKIGELFF. The CDR3, as DNA: TGTGCCAGCACCGCGGGGGGGAGCCGGAAGATCGGGGAGCTGTTTTTT.

This clone was counted many times. The chain recombines TRBV10-2 with TRBJ2-6, with 7 bases lining up with TRBD1. After removal of 7 bases from V and 1 base from J, the junction contained 10 bases not matched to a gene. Germline CDR1 WSHSY, CDR2 SAAADI. The CDR3 is 17 amino acids. Here the CDR3 reads CASTETGSSSGANVLTF. The CDR3, as DNA: TGCGCCAGCACCGAGACAGGGTCGTCTTCTGGGGCCAACGTCCTGACTTTC.

The J gene is TRBJ1-6, the V gene TRBV4-3; D not resolved. The CDR3 has 17 residues. CDR1 is LGHNA and CDR2 is YSLEER in the germline V gene. V lost 0 bases and J 1 base, leaving 10 bases between the germline ends. CDR3 sequence reads: CASSQDSSGSYNSPLHF. The CDR3 DNA reads TGCGCCAGCAGCCAAGATTCGTCGGGGTCCTATAATTCACCCCTCCACTTT.

The CDR3 region is CASRGGWDLNTEAFF. DNA of the CDR3: TGTGCCAGCAGGGGAGGGTGGGACCTGAACACTGAAGCTTTCTTT. The genes are TRBV5-4 and TRBJ1-1, with a tentative D call TRBD1 (5 bases). From germline, CDR1 is SGHNT and CDR2 YYREEE (reference sequence). The V end was cut by 5 bases, the J end by 0 bases, with 14 bases between. The length of the CDR3 is 15 residues.

The chain couples TRBV28 to TRBJ2-7; 9 nucleotides agree with TRBD2. Germline CDR1 reads MDHEN; CDR2 reads SYDVKM. J gave up 1 base and V 6 bases, and 7 bases lay outside the gene matches. CDR3 length: 15 residues. The CDR3 here is CASRLGLAKSYEQYF. The CDR3 nucleotides read TGTGCCAGCAGGCTCGGACTAGCGAAGTCCTACGAGCAGTACTTC.

J is TRBJ1-2 and V is TRBV25-1, with D possibly TRBD1 on 5 matching bases. The CDR3 loop spans 11 amino acids. The V and J ends lost 8 bases and 8 bases respectively, with 12 bases between them. Germline CDR1 is MGHDK and CDR2 is SYGVNS. CDR3: CASGTGRGYTF. In nucleotides, the CDR3 is TGTGCCAGCGGAACAGGCCGGGGCTACACCTTC.

This chain connects TRBV20-1 to TRBJ2-5; no clear D. The V end was cut by 4 bases, the J end by 2 bases, with 5 bases between. The CDR3 runs 11 residues. From germline, CDR1 is DFQATT and CDR2 SNEGSKA (reference sequence). CDR3 nucleotide sequence: TGCAGTGCTACAGGACAAGAGACCCAGTACTTC. It yields the protein CSATGQETQYF.

This clone turned up a few times. The genes are TRBV10-3 and TRBJ1-1, with 7 bases matching TRBD1. V was clipped by 6 bases and J by 7 bases; unmatched bases: 17. CDR1 is ENHRY and CDR2 is SYGVKD in the germline V gene. The CDR3 length is 16 residues. CDR3: CAISEQRTGVGIEAFF. DNA of the CDR3: TGTGCCATCAGCGAACAACGAACAGGGGTGGGCATTGAAGCTTTCTTT.

The chain recombines TRBV5-6 with TRBJ1-1, with 7 bases that match TRBD1. Germline assignment: CDR1 SGHDT and CDR2 YYEEEE. This CDR3 comprises 16 residues. The junction had 11 bases not matched to a gene; V was cut back by 2 bases and J by 4 bases. The CDR3 bases are TGTGCCAGCAGCTTAGGTCCAACAGGGGTCAGCACTGAAGCTTTCTTT. Its translation: CASSLGPTGVSTEAFF. The variable domain in full, with the rest retrieved from reference TRBV5-6 and TRBJ1-1, is DAGVTQSPTHLIKTRGQQVTLRCSPKSGHDTVSWYQQALGQGPQFIFQYYEEEERQRGNFPDRFSGHQFPNYSSELNVNALLLGDSALYLCASSLGPTGVSTEAFFGQGTRLTVV.

CDR3 in DNA: TGTGCCTGGACGTCTTCTTACAATCAGCCCCAGCATTTT. Its translation is CAWTSSYNQPQHF. The chain employs TRBV30 and TRBJ1-5; no reliable D call. The CDR3 sequence is 13 residues long. V was cut by 4 bases and J by 3 bases, with 10 bases left in between. Germline CDR1 reads GTSNPN; CDR2 reads SVGIG (reference sequence).

V and J are TRBV15 and TRBJ2-3; a possible D gene is TRBD1 (6 bases). The CDR3 has 17 amino acids. The germline V gene encodes CDR1 LNHNV and CDR2 YYDKDF (reference sequence). V was trimmed by 8 bases and J by 2 bases, leaving 23 bases between them. The CDR3 nucleotides read TGTGCCACCGATCAGGGGACCAAAAAACCTCTCACAGATACGCAGTATTTT. Translating gives CATDQGTKKPLTDTQYF. Full variable domain (rest looked up from reference TRBV15 and TRBJ2-3): DAMVIQNPRYQVTQFGKPVTLSCSQTLNHNVMYWYQQKSSQAPKLLFHYYDKDFNNEADTPDNFQSRRPNTSFCFLDIRSPGLGDTAMYLCATDQGTKKPLTDTQYFGPGTRLTVL.

The chain couples TRBV7-9 to TRBJ2-1; 10 bases line up with TRBD2. The CDR3 extends over 19 amino acids. V lost 5 bases, J lost 3 bases, and 16 bases stayed unmatched. From germline, CDR1 is SEHNR and CDR2 FQNEAQ (reference sequence). The CDR3 DNA reads TGTGCCAGCAGCCCCAGCCCTGGGACTAGCGAACTCCGCTACAATGAGCAGTTCTTC. Its protein is CASSPSPGTSELRYNEQFF. Variable domain in full (rest from reference TRBV7-9 and TRBJ2-1): DTGVSQNPRHKITKRGQNVTFRCDPISEHNRLYWYRQTLGQGPEFLTYFQNEAQLEKSRLLSDRFSAERPKGSFSTLEIQRTEQGDSAMYLCASSPSPGTSELRYNEQFFGPGTRLTVL.

This clone came up a few times. The DNA of the CDR3 is TGTGCCATCAGCGACTCCCTAGCGGGAGTATACGAGACCCAGTACTTC. This sequence encodes CAISDSLAGVYETQYF. The chain has TRBV10-3 and TRBJ2-5; 10 nucleotides align to TRBD2. V shed 6 bases, J shed 5 bases, and the junction held 12 bases outside the gene matches. This CDR3 comprises 16 residues. CDR1 ENHRY and CDR2 SYGVKD come from the germline V gene.

V gene TRBV28 combines with J gene TRBJ1-6, with 10 positions matching TRBD1. CDR1 is MDHEN and CDR2 is SYDVKM in the germline V gene. This CDR3 comprises 17 residues. J was trimmed by 2 bases and V by 6 bases; bases with no gene match: 7. Here the CDR3 DNA reads TGTGCCAGCAGCCAAGGGACAGGGGCCACCTATAATTCACCCCTCCACTTT. Amino acids: CASSQGTGATYNSPLHF.

The rearrangement links TRBV7-6 to TRBJ2-1; D unresolved. The CDR3 loop spans 13 amino acids. CDR1 and CDR2 from the germline V gene are SGHVS and FNYEAQ. V lost 0 bases and J lost 8, with 8 bases in between. The CDR3 nucleotides are TGTGCCAGCAGCTTAGCCCCCTTCTATGAGCAGTTCTTC. This gives the protein CASSLAPFYEQFF. Full variable domain (rest looked up from reference TRBV7-6 and TRBJ2-1): GAGVSQSPRYKVTKRGQDVALRCDPISGHVSLYWYRQALGQGPEFLTYFNYEAQQDKSGLPNDRFSAERPEGSISTLTIQRTEQRDSAMYRCASSLAPFYEQFFGPGTRLTVL.

CDR3 loop: CASSPLFSRDHEQYF. In DNA form, the CDR3 reads TGTGCCAGCTCACCACTTTTCTCCAGGGATCACGAGCAGTACTTC. This rearrangement joins TRBV18 to TRBJ2-7, with a possible D match to TRBD1 (5 bases). Trimming shortened V by 1 base and J by 5 bases, and 15 bases separated the two germline ends. From germline, CDR1 is KGHSH and CDR2 LQKENI. The CDR3 length is 15 residues.

This clone was picked up a small number of times. The chain is built from TRBV19 and TRBJ1-3; unclear D gene. The CDR3 is 11 residues long. From germline, CDR1 is LNHDA and CDR2 SQIVND (reference sequence). Trimming left V 7 bases short and J 3 bases short, with 4 bases between. In DNA form, the CDR3 reads TGTGCCAGTATTTATGGAAACACCATATATTTT. Translation gives CASIYGNTIYF. Using reference TRBV19 and TRBJ1-3 for the parts outside the CDR3, the full variable domain is DGGITQSPKYLFRKEGQNVTLSCEQNLNHDAMYWYRQDPGQGLRLIYYSQIVNDFQKGDIAEGYSVSREKKESFPLTVTSAQKNPTAFYLCASIYGNTIYFGEGSWLTVV.

The chain employs TRBV28 and TRBJ1-5; D is undetermined. The length of the CDR3 is 10 residues. In germline, CDR1 is MDHEN, CDR2 SYDVKM. Between the trimmed V and J ends, which lost 8 bases and 6 bases, there was a span of 5 bases. Here the CDR3 DNA reads TGTGCCAGCTCGGGTCAGCCCCAGCATTTT. Amino acids: CASSGQPQHF.

In its sample, this clone was seen once. The V call is TRBV7-2, the J call TRBJ2-1, with D possibly TRBD2 on 6 matching bases. Trimming took 2 bases from V and 7 from J, leaving 15 bases between them. This CDR3 spans 15 amino acids. Germline-derived CDR1 and CDR2 are SGHTA and FQGNSA. The CDR3 loop reads CASSLSGVMRNEQFF. In DNA form, the CDR3 reads TGTGCCAGCAGCTTATCGGGAGTAATGAGGAATGAGCAGTTCTTC.

The CDR3: CASSPGSYNEQFF. DNA of the CDR3: TGTGCCAGCAGCCCAGGGTCCTACAATGAGCAGTTCTTC. The chain couples TRBV28 to TRBJ2-1; possible D gene TRBD1, 5 bases. This CDR3 is built from 13 residues. V was shortened by 6 bases and J by 1 base, with 7 bases between the two germline ends. The germline CDR1 and CDR2 sequences are MDHEN and SYDVKM.

The chain links TRBV5-4 to TRBJ2-1; 7 nucleotides align to TRBD1. This CDR3 comprises 17 residues. Germline V gene lookup returns CDR1 SGHNT and CDR2 YYREEE (reference sequence). The V and J ends lost 4 bases and 0 bases, in that order; junction bases with no gene match: 10. CDR3: CASSPPRGQGSYNEQFF. The CDR3 coding sequence is TGTGCCAGCAGCCCCCCGAGGGGGCAGGGCTCCTACAATGAGCAGTTCTTC.

This clone has a single count. The V gene is TRBV28, the J gene TRBJ2-1, with 9 bases that match TRBD2. V lost 3 bases and J lost 9; bases outside the gene matches: 12. The V gene's germline CDR1 is MDHEN and CDR2 SYDVKM. This CDR3 spans 16 amino acids. In DNA, the CDR3 is TGTGCCAGCAGTTTGAGGAGGGGCGGGAGGGCAGTTGAGCAGTTCTTC. The encoded protein is CASSLRRGGRAVEQFF.

This chain connects TRBV19 to TRBJ2-1; TRBD2 agrees at 8 bases. Unmatched junction bases numbered 4, after V lost 4 bases and J lost 8 bases. Per germline, CDR1 LNHDA and CDR2 SQIVND (reference sequence). This CDR3 spans 13 amino acids. The CDR3 here is CASSSGRRYEQFF. The CDR3 region has the DNA TGTGCCAGTAGTAGCGGGAGGAGGTATGAGCAGTTCTTC.

The rearrangement uses TRBV5-6 and TRBJ2-3; 10 bases align to TRBD1. The CDR3 length is 15 residues. V was pared by 3 bases and J by 4 bases, with 5 bases of the junction left unmatched. Germline assignment: CDR1 SGHDT and CDR2 YYEEEE. Here the CDR3 reads CASSWGQGLADTQYF. CDR3 nucleotides: TGTGCCAGCAGCTGGGGACAGGGGCTGGCAGATACGCAGTATTTT.